The present T cell receptor beta chain was sequenced within a study of post-analysis software for immune sequencing data. Looking at the study overall: Relapsing-remitting, secondary progressive and progressive-relapsing forms of multiple sclerosis all featured among disease courses.

From germline, CDR1 is SEHNR and CDR2 FQNEAQ (reference sequence). The CDR3 runs 14 residues. V shed 3 bases, J shed 6 bases, and the junction held 6 bases outside the gene matches. General study results and limits: Samples from a shared batch, those prepared together, strongly co-clustered by F measure. About 5 TRBV segments (TRBV5-6, TRBV5-1 and TRBV20-1 among them) occurred more frequently in patients than in controls.

Sequencing libraries made from TCR beta cDNA carried unique molecular identifiers. T cells, roughly 0.9 to 11 million of them, yielded some 500,000 cDNA molecules. In TCRdb, the PCR reads were re-called with MiXCR into one record per CDR3 protein. The data contain about 380,000 distinct CDR3 sequences, approximately 38% of them singletons. This clonotype appeared a few times. Its cognate antigen is unknown. The sequenced material came from blood. This chain links TRBV7-9 with TRBJ1-1, with 8 bases aligning to TRBD1. This TCR was recovered from a girl aged 10-17 years with multiple sclerosis. DNA for the CDR3: TGTGCCAGCAGCTTCCGACAGGGGTTCGCTGAAGCTTTCTTT. Its translation: CASSFRQGFAEAFF.